This T cell receptor (beta chain) was found in a study of blood T cell repertoires in COVID-19 (dated by TCRdb to 2020 to 2021). About the study as a whole: Samples from collaborators originated in the United States, Italy and Spain and spanned both the acute and convalescent phases of COVID-19. A de-identified subject ID, COVID-19 status, age in years and sex were almost always included in the sample metadata. Subjects who had been exposed to COVID-19, were actively infected with it, or had recovered from it provided the deeply sampled blood TCRbeta repertoires that made up the dataset. The material from the prospective study consisted of cDNA or gDNA derived from T cells, B-cell-depleted T cells, or PBMCs. The repertoires were made available in a free public database intended to serve as a resource for research on the immune response to SARS-CoV-2. Samples were obtained from the ongoing ImmuneRACE study (first 160 participants) and from 1,200 or so subjects provided by 6 global collaborators. HLA class I and class II types, where available, came from metadata supplied by the sample provider rather than from assay-based typing.

CDR1 SGHAT and CDR2 FQNNGV are derived from the germline V gene. V lost 2 bases and J lost 7 bases; the stretch between them is 11 bases long. The CDR3 runs 14 amino acids, cysteine and phenylalanine included. The sequence is cut down to CDR3 DNA, 42 bases in frame from base 1. TCRbeta CDR3 regions were amplified from genomic DNA using the immunoSEQ Assay, a bias-controlled multiplex PCR. In the original analysis: Nucleated cell counts per sample were estimated from amplification of reference gene primers within the assay. To quantify the absolute abundance of each unique TCRbeta CDR3 rearrangement, sequence reads were collapsed and filtered. Productive Simpson clonality was computed per sample as the square root of Simpson's diversity index over productive rearrangements. Imported from immuneACCESS, the table was reduced by TCRdb to in-frame sequences with V and J called. These copies leave out some clones; in studies compared against another copy, an unresolved V gene accounts for under half, and the cause of the remainder is not known. D and trimming come from the DNA, and the V and J calls and clone size come from that table. The sample has around 300,000 clones on record, approximately 83% of them singletons. The ten top clones hold roughly 11% of the sample.

The investigation overall reported the following: The quantity of clinical and demographic metadata differed by source and by participant and was supplied without curation.

Whole blood was collected in K2EDTA tubes by collaborating institutions according to the institutions' own protocols. Collaborator samples were shipped for TCRbeta analysis as frozen whole blood, isolated PBMCs, or DNA extracted from either sample type. A note on this clone: Its antigen specificity is not known. Base qualities are not provided; no much larger clone lies one nucleotide away.

This sequence uses TRBV11-2 and TRBJ2-2; the D gene remains uncertain. This TCR came from a woman in her 70s with acute or convalescent COVID-19. Material for sequencing was peripheral blood. CDR3 protein: CASSLNEVLGELFF. The nucleotides read TGTGCCAGCAGCTTAAACGAGGTACTCGGGGAGCTGTTTTTT. Outside the CDR3, residues come from the reference TRBV11-2 and TRBJ2-2 proteins, so the full variable domain is: EAGVAQSPRYKIIEKRQSVAFWCNPISGHATLYWYQQILGQGPKLLIQFQNNGVVDDSQLPKDRFSAERLKGVDSTLKIQPAKLEDSAVYLCASSLNEVLGELFFGEGSRLTVL.